This T cell receptor (beta chain) is drawn from a study of technical replicates of blood from a few donors. Produced via immunoSEQ multiplex PCR; TCRdb's table is partial and in-frame only. The table lists some 89,000 clones, about 95% of them singletons, with 0.25% to 0.35% in the top ten. V was cut by 5 bases and J by 4 bases, with 10 bases left in between. CDR1 is MDHEN, CDR2 SYDVKM, per germline. This CDR3 spans 13 amino acids. The specimen sequenced was T cells isolated from PBMCs. This TCR derives from a human donor in good health. The chain combines TRBV28 with TRBJ2-3; D ambiguous. Here the CDR3 DNA reads TGTGCCAGCAGTGTAGTAAGCGCAGATACGCAGTATTTT. Translation gives CASSVVSADTQYF. Drawing the rest from reference TRBV28 and TRBJ2-3, the complete variable domain is DVKVTQSSRYLVKRTGEKVFLECVQDMDHENMFWYRQDPGLGLRLIYFSYDVKMKEKGDIPEGYSVSREKKERFSLILESASTNQTSMYLCASSVVSADTQYFGPGTRLTVL.